Described below is a single T cell receptor beta chain sequence and its context. The count of this clone is one. Its binding antigen is unknown. No much larger clone is present one base from it, and per-base qualities are unavailable. This record comes from a study of Ad26.COV2.S vaccination and SARS-CoV-2 variants (dated by TCRdb to the early 2020s). In the study overall: Donors in the vaccine arm were drawn from COV1001, a multicentre, randomized, double-blind, placebo-controlled phase I-IIa trial testing Ad26.COV2.S in healthy adults. Investigators did not know the trial group allocation while performing experiments and assessing outcomes. Participants in the trial were split at random into five groups of five each, receiving low-dose or high-dose Ad26.COV2.S once or twice, or else placebo on both occasions. The specificity and breadth of SARS-CoV-2-reactive T cell receptors after Ad26.COV2.S vaccination were assessed by TCRbeta repertoire sequencing. A total of approximately 30 samples were included in the TCR-sequenced set, comprising around 20 Ad26.COV2.S vaccine recipients, 5 placebo recipients and 8 SARS-CoV-2 convalescent individuals. Ad26.COV2.S was administered intramuscularly at 5 x 10^10 or 1 x 10^11 viral particles, either as a single shot or as two shots given 56 days apart. General study outcomes and caveats: Ad26.COV2.S recipients had higher spike-specific TCR breadth than placebo recipients (P = 0.0014). According to the authors, total T cell responses may have been underestimated by the TCR breadth and depth analyses. The study was not powered to compare responses between vaccine doses or regimens. After vaccination, spike-specific CD8+ and CD4+ T cell responses were reported to show substantial breadth. Vaccine and placebo recipients had comparable non-spike TCR breadth, which fits with the vaccine containing only spike.

CDR1 SEHNR and CDR2 FQNEAQ are derived from the germline V gene (reference sequence). V is clipped by 3 bases and J by 7 bases, and the sequence between their germline boundaries is 7 bases long. Measured from the cysteine to the phenylalanine, the CDR3 is 12 residues long. Of all the DNA, just the CDR3 is kept, 36 bases in frame from base 1. TCRbeta CDR3 regions were sequenced with the immunoSEQ Assay. After extraction, genomic DNA underwent amplification by bias-controlled multiplex PCR, followed by high-throughput sequencing. The paper's processing steps were these. To quantify the absolute abundance of each unique TCRbeta CDR3 region, sequences were collapsed and filtered. T cell fraction was estimated by normalizing TCRbeta template counts to usable DNA, with usable DNA measured through amplification of reference genes found in all nucleated cells. Repertoire TCRs were annotated as SARS-CoV-2-specific by exact matching of V gene, CDR3 amino acid sequence and J gene to a known reactive TCR set. MIRA supplied the reference SARS-CoV-2 TCR set, which was filtered for enrichment in COVID-19-positive ImmuneCODE repertoires so that public or cross-reactive TCRs were removed. Drawing on the MIRA antigens, annotated TCRs were analysed further at the level of specific ORF or position within ORF. Breadth was defined as annotated unique rearrangements over total unique productive rearrangements; depth was the summed frequency of those rearrangements. TCR breadth was compared between groups using two-sided Wilcoxon rank-sum tests. The clones in this table, taken by TCRdb from immuneACCESS, are in-frame only. Not every clone is retained; where verified, under half of the shortfall comes from an unresolved V gene, and the cause of the rest is unknown. That table gives V, J and clone size, and the DNA gave D and trimming. The sample has about 390,000 clones on record, more than 85% of them singletons. The ten largest clones capture more than 3% of the sample.

The sample's treatment or condition label, decoded: around 19 received Ad26.COV2.S at low or high dose, single or two shots; roughly five received placebo; per-sample allocation not given. For vaccine and placebo recipients, repertoires were sequenced using samples collected on day 63 after the first injection. Cohort 1b enrolled about two dozen adults aged 18-55 years at a single site in Boston, USA, between 29 July and 7 August 2020. Ad26.COV2.S consisted of a replication-incompetent adenovirus type 26 vector by which a prefusion-stabilized SARS-CoV-2 spike protein from the original Wuhan strain was expressed.

This material consisted of peripheral blood, taken in a trial of Ad26.COV2.S vaccine versus placebo. The source of this sequence is a person aged 18-65 years who received the Ad26.COV2.S COVID-19 vaccine or a placebo. The sequence is built from TRBV7-9 and TRBJ1-5, with the D segment identity uncertain. CDR3 sequence: CASSFPGQPQHF. Here is the DNA: TGTGCCAGCAGCTTCCCTGGGCAGCCCCAGCATTTT.